This T cell receptor beta chain came from a study of T-cell reconstitution after alpha-beta-depleted transplantation in children. Germline V CDR1 and CDR2: SGHAT, FQNNGV. V dropped 7 bases and J dropped 4; count of bases not matched to a gene: 7. The CDR3 runs to 15 residues. Library preparation (for TCRbeta) was performed with unique molecular identifiers. From the PCR reads, TCRdb called clonotypes with MiXCR, one entry per CDR3 protein. The table has around 410,000 distinct CDR3 sequences, about a tenth seen once. The source of this sequence is a human donor who donated a stem cell graft to a child with acute myeloid leukemia. The chain has TRBV11-2 and TRBJ2-1; 10 positions agree with TRBD1. Source: PBMCs from the stem cell graft donor, taken from the stem cell graft. CDR3 in DNA: TGTGCCAGCACCACAGGGACAGGGGTATACAATGAGCAGTTCTTC. It is translated as CASTTGTGVYNEQFF.